One sample yielded the 20 T cell receptor beta chains listed below, sequenced in a study of response to subunit inactivated influenza vaccine. TCRdb independently ran MiXCR on the RT-PCR reads; one entry per CDR3 protein. This table holds 560,000 or so distinct CDR3 sequences, less than 10% found once. The sequences come from PBMCs from blood, collected about 24 months after vaccination. Receptors were obtained from a man aged 50 to 69 who received an inactivated influenza vaccine.

This clonotype has a count of ten or more. V is TRBV7-2 and J is TRBJ1-6; 8 bases agree with TRBD1. The CDR3 consists of 15 residues. CDR1 SGHTA and CDR2 FQGNSA come from the germline V gene. V shed 2 bases and J 7 bases; nucleotides not matched to a gene: 4. The CDR3: CASSLRGQGNSPLHF. In DNA form, the CDR3 reads TGTGCCAGCAGCTTACGCGGACAGGGAAATTCACCCCTCCACTTT.

In regard to this clonotype: Relative to the germline gene, one junction end is altered; a read error may explain this. This rearrangement joins TRBV4-1 to TRBJ2-7; 9 bases match TRBD2. The CDR3 is made up of 17 amino acids. Germline V lookup: CDR1 MGHRA, CDR2 YSYEKL. This CDR3 is CVSSQVLVAGEPYEQYF. The CDR3, as DNA: TGCGTCAGCAGCCAAGTTTTGGTAGCGGGAGAACCCTACGAGCAGTACTTC.

This clonotype showed up many times. V usage is TRBV7-2 and J usage is TRBJ1-5; D not resolved. The germline V gene encodes CDR1 SGHTA and CDR2 FQGNSA. The CDR3 has 14 residues. V was trimmed by 5 bases and J by 4 bases, leaving 12 bases between them. CDR3 protein: CASSPNLGNQPQHF. CDR3 coding DNA: TGTGCCAGCAGCCCTAACCTAGGTAATCAGCCCCAGCATTTT.

To note about this clonotype: At one of its ends the junction is not consistent with the germline gene, which may arise from a read error. The V call is TRBV12-3 or TRBV12-4, the J call TRBJ2-5; TRBD2 might be the D (7 bases). The CDR3 has 14 residues. The CDR3 DNA follows: TGTGCCCGCAGTTTCGGGGGGCCCCCAGAGACCCAGTACTTC. This gives the protein CARSFGGPPETQYF.

This chain connects TRBV10-2 to TRBJ2-7; 8 nucleotides align to TRBD2. V was clipped by 4 bases and J by 0 bases; unmatched bases: 11. The CDR3 spans 17 residues. Looked up from germline, CDR1 is WSHSY and CDR2 is SAAADI. For the CDR3, the DNA is TGCGCCAGCAGTGCTGTTTGGACTAGCCTTTCCTCCTACGAGCAGTACTTC. Translating it yields CASSAVWTSLSSYEQYF.

This clonotype was observed a few times. The chain has TRBV20-1 and TRBJ1-1; possibly TRBD1 for D (5 bases). In germline, CDR1 is DFQATT, CDR2 SNEGSKA (reference sequence). CDR3 length: 16 amino acids. V was clipped by 0 bases and J by 7 bases, with 21 bases between them. As DNA, the CDR3 is TGCAGTGCTAGAGATCATGCAGGGAACCACCTTATTGAAGCTTTCTTT. Amino acids: CSARDHAGNHLIEAFF.

This clonotype was seen only a few times. The chain carries TRBV20-1 and TRBJ2-1; TRBD2 matches 7 bases. The CDR3 totals 14 residues. The V and J ends lost 3 bases and 2 bases, in that order; junction bases with no gene match: 4. Germline-derived CDR1 and CDR2 are DFQATT and SNEGSKA (reference sequence). Here the CDR3 reads CSASGRAAYNEQFF. The DNA for the CDR3 is TGCAGTGCTAGTGGGAGGGCCGCCTACAATGAGCAGTTCTTC.

This sequence joins TRBV7-2 and TRBJ2-2; 9 positions agree with TRBD1. Germline loops: CDR1 SGHTA, CDR2 FQGNSA. The length of the CDR3 is 14 residues. V lost 5 bases, J lost 7 bases, and 5 bases stayed unmatched. The CDR3 coding sequence is TGTGCCAGCAGCCCACAGGGGGCGGACGGGGAGCTGTTTTTT. This encodes CASSPQGADGELFF.

This clonotype showed up just a few times. The J gene is TRBJ2-7, the V gene TRBV6-1; D might be TRBD1 (6 bases). Trimming left V 6 bases short and J 5 bases short, with 20 bases between. The CDR3 length is 15 residues. Germline CDR1 is MNHNS and CDR2 is SASEGT. CDR3 amino acids: CASRQNTGIHHEQYF. The CDR3 region has the DNA TGTGCCAGCAGACAAAATACAGGGATCCACCACGAGCAGTACTTC.

The chain combines TRBV9 with TRBJ2-2, with TRBD1 identical over 8 bases. V shed 1 base, J shed 5 bases, and the junction held 7 bases outside the gene matches. CDR1 and CDR2 from the germline V gene are SGDLS and YYNGEE. The length of the CDR3 is 16 residues. CDR3 sequence: CASSVFQGAATGELFF. As DNA, the CDR3 is TGTGCCAGCAGCGTATTTCAGGGGGCGGCTACCGGGGAGCTGTTTTTT. The full variable domain, its missing parts supplied by reference TRBV9 and TRBJ2-2, is DSGVTQTPKHLITATGQRVTLRCSPRSGDLSVYWYQQSLDQGLQFLIQYYNGEERAKGNILERFSAQQFPDLHSELNLSSLELGDSALYFCASSVFQGAATGELFFGEGSRLTVL.

This chain uses TRBV10-3 with TRBJ2-2; D perhaps matches TRBD2 (5 bases). With 0 bases removed from V and 6 bases from J, the gap between germline ends came to 17 bases. The CDR3 is made up of 17 amino acids. The germline V gene encodes CDR1 ENHRY and CDR2 SYGVKD. The CDR3 coding sequence is TGTGCCATCAGTGAGTCTGCGGCGGGCAAGGAGGCCGGGGAGCTGTTTTTT. Its translation: CAISESAAGKEAGELFF.

This clonotype has a count of ten or more. The chain combines TRBV5-1 with TRBJ2-2; no clear D gene. V gave up 0 bases and J gave up 8 bases, with 5 bases separating them. This CDR3 is 12 amino acids long. The germline V gene has CDR1 SGHRS and CDR2 YFSETQ. The CDR3 coding sequence is TGCGCCAGCAGCTTGGAGCGAGGGGAGCTGTTTTTT. It yields the protein CASSLERGELFF.

This chain links TRBV28 with TRBJ2-7; 9 bases agree with TRBD1. V lost 6 bases to trimming and J lost 0 bases; unmatched junction nucleotides: 6. CDR3 size: 15 residues. Looked up from germline, CDR1 is MDHEN and CDR2 is SYDVKM. The CDR3: CASSRDRGISYEQYF. The CDR3 nucleotides are TGTGCCAGCAGCCGCGACAGGGGGATCTCCTACGAGCAGTACTTC. Drawing the rest from reference TRBV28 and TRBJ2-7, the complete variable domain is DVKVTQSSRYLVKRTGEKVFLECVQDMDHENMFWYRQDPGLGLRLIYFSYDVKMKEKGDIPEGYSVSREKKERFSLILESASTNQTSMYLCASSRDRGISYEQYFGPGTRLTVT.

Many counts were recorded for this clonotype. The chain joins TRBV28 to TRBJ1-1; unclear D gene. This CDR3 is 14 amino acids long. Germline V gives CDR1 MDHEN, CDR2 SYDVKM. V shed 2 bases and J shed 1 base, with 8 bases lying between them. In DNA form, the CDR3 reads TGTGCCAGCAGTTTAACGAGCAAGAACACTGAAGCTTTCTTT. It specifies CASSLTSKNTEAFF.

The genes are TRBV30 and TRBJ1-2; 10 bases align to TRBD1. V trimming: 8 bases; J trimming: 5 bases; junction bases outside the gene matches: 5. The CDR3 runs to 12 residues. Germline CDR1 reads GTSNPN; CDR2 reads SVGIG (reference sequence). The DNA of the CDR3 is TGTGCCCGGGGACAGGGGAAATATGGCTACACCTTC. It encodes CARGQGKYGYTF.

This clonotype has more than one count but fewer than ten. The genes are TRBV28 and TRBJ1-4; 11 nucleotides align to TRBD1. Germline values: CDR1 MDHEN, CDR2 SYDVKM. Germline trimming cut 7 bases from V and 7 bases from J; bases unmatched to any gene: 17. This CDR3 is built from 18 residues. CDR3 region: CASNPDRGLVLGSEKLFF. CDR3 in DNA: TGTGCCAGCAATCCGGACAGGGGGCTGGTTTTGGGGAGTGAAAAACTGTTTTTT.

The gene calls are TRBV25-1 and TRBJ2-7; tentatively, D is TRBD1 (5 bases). With 8 bases removed from V and 0 bases from J, the gap between germline ends came to 11 bases. CDR3 length: 13 residues. The germline gives CDR1 MGHDK, CDR2 SYGVNS. CDR3 DNA sequence: TGTGCCAGCCCCCGACAGAGCTCCTACGAGCAGTACTTC. This gives the protein CASPRQSSYEQYF.

The chain uses TRBV28 and TRBJ2-2; D may match TRBD1 or TRBD2 (5 bases each). Germline lookup yields CDR1 MDHEN and CDR2 SYDVKM. V was cut by 4 bases and J by 5 bases, with 14 bases left in between. The CDR3 sequence is 15 residues long. The CDR3 sequence: CASSSGDPRTGELFF. The CDR3 region has the DNA TGTGCCAGCAGTTCCGGGGACCCGAGAACCGGGGAGCTGTTTTTT.

This clonotype was recorded a few times. This chain connects TRBV5-5 to TRBJ1-4; D unresolved. Trimming took 4 bases from V and 4 from J, leaving 8 bases between them. Germline V gene data show CDR1 as SGHKS and CDR2 as YYEKEE (reference sequence). The CDR3 is made up of 13 amino acids. The CDR3 region has the DNA TGTGCCAGCAGCCCGCACATTAATGAAAAACTGTTTTTT. It codes for CASSPHINEKLFF.

This rearrangement joins TRBV5-1 to TRBJ2-5; 9 nucleotides align to TRBD1. CDR1 is SGHRS and CDR2 is YFSETQ in the germline V gene. The CDR3 covers 15 residues. V shed 0 bases and J 4 bases; nucleotides not matched to a gene: 4. The CDR3, as DNA: TGCGCCAGCAGCTTGGCCACAGGGGGCACAGAGACCCAGTACTTC. Translation gives CASSLATGGTETQYF.